The clone carrying this TCR beta chain came up a few times. RNA transcripts served as the template for amplifying TCR beta CDR3 regions. RT-PCR in the first round (using the HTBI primer set) targeted the TCR CDR3. Using its own MiXCR run on the multiplex PCR reads, TCRdb lists one record per CDR3 protein. The sample has around 700,000 distinct CDR3 sequences, over 35% seen once. This sample is part of a study of T cells in Graves' hyperthyroidism and ophthalmopathy. The CDR3 is 16 amino acids. V was shortened by 6 bases and J by 5 bases, with 22 bases between the two germline ends. Per the germline V gene, CDR1 is SEHNR and CDR2 is FQNEAQ (reference sequence).

The sequenced sample was blood. This chain connects TRBV7-9 to TRBJ1-2, with D perhaps matching TRBD1 (5 bases). This TCR was recovered from a woman aged 40 to 50 with Graves' hyperthyroidism. The CDR3 DNA sequence: TGTGCCAGCAGTTCGGTCCGCGCAGGAGGGGATTATGGCTACACCTTC. Residues: CASSSVRAGGDYGYTF.